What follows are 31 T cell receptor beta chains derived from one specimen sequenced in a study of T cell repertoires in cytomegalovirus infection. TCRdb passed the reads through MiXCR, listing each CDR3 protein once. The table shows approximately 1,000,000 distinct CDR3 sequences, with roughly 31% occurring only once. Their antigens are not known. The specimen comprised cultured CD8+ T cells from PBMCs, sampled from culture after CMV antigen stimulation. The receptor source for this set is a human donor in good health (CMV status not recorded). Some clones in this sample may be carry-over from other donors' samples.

The CDR3 coding sequence is TGTGCCAGCAGCTTAGACGGGAATCCCTATGGCTACACCTTC. Its translation is CASSLDGNPYGYTF. The V call is TRBV7-9, the J call TRBJ1-2; no reliable D call. Per the germline V gene, CDR1 is SEHNR and CDR2 is FQNEAQ (reference sequence). Trimming shortened V by 1 base and J by 4 bases, and 10 bases separated the two germline ends. CDR3 size: 14 residues. The full variable domain, completed using reference TRBV7-9 and TRBJ1-2, is DTGVSQNPRHKITKRGQNVTFRCDPISEHNRLYWYRQTLGQGPEFLTYFQNEAQLEKSRLLSDRFSAERPKGSFSTLEIQRTEQGDSAMYLCASSLDGNPYGYTFGSGTRLTVV.

The CDR3 bases are TGTGCCAGCGCCTCGCCGGGAGGGAATCAGCCCCAGCATTTT. Protein product: CASASPGGNQPQHF. The chain has TRBV27 and TRBJ1-5; D remains unclear. The CDR3 contains 14 residues. From germline, CDR1 is MNHEY and CDR2 SMNVEV (reference sequence). V was pared by 8 bases and J by 4 bases, with 15 bases between.

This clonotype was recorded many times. The CDR3 DNA reads TGTGCCAGCAGCCCGACTCAAGGGTTTGGGACGGAGACCCAGTACTTC. This gives the protein CASSPTQGFGTETQYF. The V and J genes are TRBV11-1 and TRBJ2-5, with D possibly called TRBD1 or TRBD2 (5 bases each). The V end lost 5 bases, the J end lost 5 bases, and 21 bases lay between the germline ends. Germline CDR1 reads SGHAT; CDR2 reads FQDESV (reference sequence). CDR3 size: 16 residues.

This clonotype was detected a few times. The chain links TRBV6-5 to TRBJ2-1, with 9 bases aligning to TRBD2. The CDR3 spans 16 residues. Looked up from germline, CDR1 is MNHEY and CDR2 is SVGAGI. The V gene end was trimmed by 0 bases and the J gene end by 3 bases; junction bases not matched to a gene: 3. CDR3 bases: TGTGCCAGCAGTTACTCGAAGCGGGGGGTCTACAATGAGCAGTTCTTC. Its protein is CASSYSKRGVYNEQFF.

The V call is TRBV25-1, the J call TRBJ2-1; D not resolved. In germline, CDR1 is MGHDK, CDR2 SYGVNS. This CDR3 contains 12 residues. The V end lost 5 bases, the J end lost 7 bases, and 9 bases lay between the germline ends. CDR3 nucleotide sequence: TGTGCCAGCAGTATGAGAAGGAATGAGCAGTTCTTC. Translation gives CASSMRRNEQFF.

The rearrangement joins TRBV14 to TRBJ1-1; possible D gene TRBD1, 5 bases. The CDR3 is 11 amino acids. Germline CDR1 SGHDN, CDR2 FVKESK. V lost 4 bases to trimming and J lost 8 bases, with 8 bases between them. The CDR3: CASSPGQEAFF. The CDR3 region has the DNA TGTGCCAGCAGCCCGGGGCAGGAAGCTTTCTTT.

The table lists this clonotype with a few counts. The CDR3 loop reads CASNLDVYWGTEAFF. In DNA, the CDR3 is TGTGCCAGCAACCTGGATGTGTATTGGGGCACTGAAGCTTTCTTT. This sequence joins TRBV12-3 or TRBV12-4 and TRBJ1-1; D unclear. The CDR3 is 15 residues long. V lost 7 bases and J 4 bases, leaving 19 bases between the germline ends.

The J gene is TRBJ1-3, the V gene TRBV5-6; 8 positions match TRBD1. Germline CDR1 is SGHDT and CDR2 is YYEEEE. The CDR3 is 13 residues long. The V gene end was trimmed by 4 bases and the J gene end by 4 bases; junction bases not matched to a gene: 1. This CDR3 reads CASSPGGGNTIYF. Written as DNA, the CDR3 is TGTGCCAGCAGCCCAGGGGGCGGAAACACCATATATTTT.

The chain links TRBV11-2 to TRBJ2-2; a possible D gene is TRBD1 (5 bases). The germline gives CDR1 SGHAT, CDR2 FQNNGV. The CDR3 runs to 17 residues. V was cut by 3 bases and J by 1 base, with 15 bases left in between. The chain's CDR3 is CASSLTARYLNTGELFF. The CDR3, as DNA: TGTGCCAGCAGCTTGACAGCCCGATATTTGAACACCGGGGAGCTGTTTTTT.

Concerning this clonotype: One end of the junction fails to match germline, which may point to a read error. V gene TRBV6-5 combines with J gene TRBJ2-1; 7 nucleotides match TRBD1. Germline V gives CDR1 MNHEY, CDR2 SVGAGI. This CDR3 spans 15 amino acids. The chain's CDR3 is CASCYSGTALNEQFF. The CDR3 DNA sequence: TGTGCCAGCTGTTACTCAGGGACAGCTTTGAATGAGCAGTTCTTC.

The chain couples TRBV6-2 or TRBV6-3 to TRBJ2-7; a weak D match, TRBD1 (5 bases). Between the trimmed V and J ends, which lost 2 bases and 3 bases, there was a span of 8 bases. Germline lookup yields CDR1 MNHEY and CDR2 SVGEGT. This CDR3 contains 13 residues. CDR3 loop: CASSYAGIYEQYV. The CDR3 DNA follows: TGTGCCAGCAGTTACGCAGGGATCTACGAGCAGTACGTC.

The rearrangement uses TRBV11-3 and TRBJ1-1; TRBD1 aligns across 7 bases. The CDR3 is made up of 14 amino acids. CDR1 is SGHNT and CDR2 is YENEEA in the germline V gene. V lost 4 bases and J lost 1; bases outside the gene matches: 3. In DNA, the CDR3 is TGTGCCAGCAGCTCCCAGGGGGAGAACACTGAAGCTTTCTTT. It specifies CASSSQGENTEAFF.

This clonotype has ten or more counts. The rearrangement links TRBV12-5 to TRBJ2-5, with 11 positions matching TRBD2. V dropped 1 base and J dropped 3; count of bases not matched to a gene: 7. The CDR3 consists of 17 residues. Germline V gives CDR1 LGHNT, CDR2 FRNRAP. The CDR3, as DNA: TGTGCTAGTGGTTTGGGTCTAGCGGGGGGCCCAAAAGAGACCCAGTACTTC. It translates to CASGLGLAGGPKETQYF. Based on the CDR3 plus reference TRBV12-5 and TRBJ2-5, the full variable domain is DARVTQTPRHKVTEMGQEVTMRCQPILGHNTVFWYRQTMMQGLELLAYFRNRAPLDDSGMPKDRFSAEMPDATLATLKIQPSEPRDSAVYFCASGLGLAGGPKETQYFGPGTRLLVL.

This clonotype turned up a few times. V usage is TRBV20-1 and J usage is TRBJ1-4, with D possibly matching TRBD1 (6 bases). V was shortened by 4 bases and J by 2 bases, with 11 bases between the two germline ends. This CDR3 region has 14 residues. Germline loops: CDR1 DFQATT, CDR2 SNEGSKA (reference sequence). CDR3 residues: CSATPGVTNEKLFF. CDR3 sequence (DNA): TGCAGTGCTACTCCAGGGGTGACTAATGAAAAACTGTTTTTT.

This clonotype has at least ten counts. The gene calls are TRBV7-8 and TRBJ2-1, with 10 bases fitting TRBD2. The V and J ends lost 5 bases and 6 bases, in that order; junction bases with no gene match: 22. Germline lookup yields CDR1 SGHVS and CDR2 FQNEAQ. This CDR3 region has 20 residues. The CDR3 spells CASSTSGGAGWSRFGNEQFF. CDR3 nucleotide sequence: TGTGCCAGCAGCACCAGCGGGGGGGCCGGTTGGTCACGCTTCGGCAATGAGCAGTTCTTC.

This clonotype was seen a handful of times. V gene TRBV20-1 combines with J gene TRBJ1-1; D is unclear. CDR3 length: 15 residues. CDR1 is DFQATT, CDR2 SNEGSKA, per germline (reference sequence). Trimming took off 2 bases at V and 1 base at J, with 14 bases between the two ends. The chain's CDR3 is CSARRIQTGNTEAFF. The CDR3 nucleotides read TGCAGTGCTAGAAGGATCCAAACGGGGAACACTGAAGCTTTCTTT.

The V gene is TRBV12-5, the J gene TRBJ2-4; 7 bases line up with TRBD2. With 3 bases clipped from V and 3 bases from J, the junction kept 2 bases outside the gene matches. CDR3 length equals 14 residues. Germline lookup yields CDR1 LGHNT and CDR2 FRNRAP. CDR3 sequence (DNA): TGTGCTAGTGGTTTAGCGGGGAGCAAAAACATTCAGTACTTC. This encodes CASGLAGSKNIQYF.

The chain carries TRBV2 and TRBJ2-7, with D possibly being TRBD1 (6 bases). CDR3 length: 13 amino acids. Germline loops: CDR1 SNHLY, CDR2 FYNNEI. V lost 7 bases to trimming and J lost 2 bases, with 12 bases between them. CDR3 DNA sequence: TGTGCCAGCAAGGGGACACAGACCTACGAGCAGTACTTC. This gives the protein CASKGTQTYEQYF.

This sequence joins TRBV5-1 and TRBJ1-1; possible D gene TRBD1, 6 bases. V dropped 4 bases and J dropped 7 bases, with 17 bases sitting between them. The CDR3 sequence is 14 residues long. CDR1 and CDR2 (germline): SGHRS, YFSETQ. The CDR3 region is CASSLFGGLDEAFF. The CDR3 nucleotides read TGCGCCAGCAGCCTCTTCGGGGGGCTGGATGAAGCTTTCTTT.

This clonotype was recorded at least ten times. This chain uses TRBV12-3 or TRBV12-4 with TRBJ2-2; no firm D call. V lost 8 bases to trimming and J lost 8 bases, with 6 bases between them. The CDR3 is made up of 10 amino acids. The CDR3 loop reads CASLLGELFF. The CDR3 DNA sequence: TGTGCCAGCTTATTAGGGGAGCTGTTTTTT.

The CDR3 spells CASTSRETQNIQYF. The CDR3 region has the DNA TGTGCCAGTACCTCCAGGGAGACCCAAAACATTCAGTACTTC. The J gene is TRBJ2-4, the V gene TRBV19; D possibly uses TRBD1 or TRBD2 (5 bases each). The V gene's germline CDR1 is LNHDA and CDR2 SQIVND (reference sequence). The CDR3 loop spans 14 amino acids. V lost 7 bases and J lost 5, with 15 bases in between. Based on the CDR3 plus reference TRBV19 and TRBJ2-4, the full variable domain is DGGITQSPKYLFRKEGQNVTLSCEQNLNHDAMYWYRQDPGQGLRLIYYSQIVNDFQKGDIAEGYSVSREKKESFPLTVTSAQKNPTAFYLCASTSRETQNIQYFGAGTRLSVL.

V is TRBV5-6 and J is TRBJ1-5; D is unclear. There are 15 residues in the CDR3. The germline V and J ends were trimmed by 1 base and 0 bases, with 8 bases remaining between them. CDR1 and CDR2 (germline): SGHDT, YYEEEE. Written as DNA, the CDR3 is TGTGCCAGCAGCTTGAGGGAGTATAGCAATCAGCCCCAGCATTTT. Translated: CASSLREYSNQPQHF.

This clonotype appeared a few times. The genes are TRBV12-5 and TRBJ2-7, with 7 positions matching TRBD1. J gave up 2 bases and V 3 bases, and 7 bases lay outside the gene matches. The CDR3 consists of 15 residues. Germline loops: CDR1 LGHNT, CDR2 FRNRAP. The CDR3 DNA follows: TGTGCTAGTGGTTTCAGACAGGGAGTAACCTACGAGCAGTACTTC. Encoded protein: CASGFRQGVTYEQYF.

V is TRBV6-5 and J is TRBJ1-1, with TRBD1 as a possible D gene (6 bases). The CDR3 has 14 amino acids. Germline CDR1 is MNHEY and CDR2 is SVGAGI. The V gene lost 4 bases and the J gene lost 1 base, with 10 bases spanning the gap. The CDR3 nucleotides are TGTGCCAGCAGTTCGAGGGGGAAGAACACTGAAGCTTTCTTT. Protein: CASSSRGKNTEAFF.

DNA for the CDR3: TGCGCCAGCAGCCAGTGGACCAGTGGGACTGAAGCTTTCTTT. This gives the protein CASSQWTSGTEAFF. V is TRBV4-1 and J is TRBJ1-1; D is ambiguous. There are 14 residues in the CDR3. The ends were cut back, 3 bases at V and 5 bases at J, with 13 bases in the middle. Germline V gene data show CDR1 as MGHRA and CDR2 as YSYEKL.

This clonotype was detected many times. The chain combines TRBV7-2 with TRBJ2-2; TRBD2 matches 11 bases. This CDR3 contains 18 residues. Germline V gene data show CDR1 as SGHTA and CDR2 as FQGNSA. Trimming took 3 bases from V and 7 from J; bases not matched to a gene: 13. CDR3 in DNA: TGTGCCAGCAGCTTCAAGCTTACTAGCGGGGGAAGGGTCGGGGAGCTGTTTTTT. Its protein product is CASSFKLTSGGRVGELFF. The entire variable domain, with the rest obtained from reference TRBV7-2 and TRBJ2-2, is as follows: GAGVSQSPSNKVTEKGKDVELRCDPISGHTALYWYRQSLGQGLEFLIYFQGNSAPDKSGLPSDRFSAERTGGSVSTLTIQRTQQEDSAVYLCASSFKLTSGGRVGELFFGEGSRLTVL.

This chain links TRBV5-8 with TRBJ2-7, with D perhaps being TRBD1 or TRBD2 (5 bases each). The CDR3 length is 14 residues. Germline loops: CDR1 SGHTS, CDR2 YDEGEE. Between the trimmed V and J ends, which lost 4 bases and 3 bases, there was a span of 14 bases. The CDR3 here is CASSVWDLYYEQYV. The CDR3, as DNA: TGTGCCAGCAGCGTTTGGGACCTATACTACGAGCAGTACGTC.

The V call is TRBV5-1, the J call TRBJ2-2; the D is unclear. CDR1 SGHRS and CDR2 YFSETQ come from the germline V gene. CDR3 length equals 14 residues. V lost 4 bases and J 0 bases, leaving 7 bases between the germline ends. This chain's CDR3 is CASSPTPNTGELFF. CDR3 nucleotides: TGCGCCAGCAGCCCCACACCGAACACCGGGGAGCTGTTTTTT.

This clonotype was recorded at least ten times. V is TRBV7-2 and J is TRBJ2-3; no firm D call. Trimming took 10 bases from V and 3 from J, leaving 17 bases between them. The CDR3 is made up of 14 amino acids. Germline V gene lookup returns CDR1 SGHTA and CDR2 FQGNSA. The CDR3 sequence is CATPGSERTDTQYF. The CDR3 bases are TGTGCCACCCCGGGCTCAGAAAGGACAGATACGCAGTATTTT.

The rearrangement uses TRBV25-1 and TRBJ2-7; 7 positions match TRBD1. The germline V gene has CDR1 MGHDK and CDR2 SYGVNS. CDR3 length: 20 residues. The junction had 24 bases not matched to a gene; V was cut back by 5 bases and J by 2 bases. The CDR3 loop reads CASSSLTTGRGVYGTYEQYF. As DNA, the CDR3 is TGTGCCAGCAGTTCCCTGACGACAGGGCGCGGTGTATACGGGACCTACGAGCAGTACTTC.

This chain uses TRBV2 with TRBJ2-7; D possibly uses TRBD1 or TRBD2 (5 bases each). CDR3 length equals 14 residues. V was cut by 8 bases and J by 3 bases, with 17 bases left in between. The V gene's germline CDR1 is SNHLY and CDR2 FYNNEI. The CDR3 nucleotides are TGTGCCAGCGGGGGTGTCGCGCGCAGCTACGAGCAGTACGTC. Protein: CASGGVARSYEQYV.